This T cell receptor beta chain was sequenced during a study of vaccination and CD4 T cells after COVID-19. The overall study: A median of roughly 72 days (range 14 to 241) separated dose two from the taking of post-vaccine samples.

Treatment noted: approximately nine-day PBMC culture with coronavirus spike peptide pools or control peptides (ViraFEST assay). Following culture for 10 days, CD4+ T cells were isolated by negative selection. Scientists ran DNA taken from cultured CD4+ T cells through the Oncomine TCR Beta short-read assay for sequencing. Using its own MiXCR run on the PCR reads, TCRdb lists one record per CDR3 protein. Here the sample spans some 16,000 distinct CDR3 sequences, roughly 50% being singletons. For this clonotype: Its matching antigen is unknown.

The CDR3 is made up of 14 amino acids. Per germline, CDR1 SGHTA and CDR2 FQGNSA. J lost 6 bases, V lost 4 bases, and 6 bases had no gene match. The receptor was derived from a human donor who had recovered from COVID-19. Sequencing used CD4+ T cells from blood, cultured in vitro. The chain uses TRBV7-2 and TRBJ1-1, with TRBD1 matching over 9 bases. CDR3 nucleotides: TGTGCCAGCAGCTCCACGACAGGGGGTGCTGAAGCTTTCTTT. Translating it yields CASSSTTGGAEAFF.